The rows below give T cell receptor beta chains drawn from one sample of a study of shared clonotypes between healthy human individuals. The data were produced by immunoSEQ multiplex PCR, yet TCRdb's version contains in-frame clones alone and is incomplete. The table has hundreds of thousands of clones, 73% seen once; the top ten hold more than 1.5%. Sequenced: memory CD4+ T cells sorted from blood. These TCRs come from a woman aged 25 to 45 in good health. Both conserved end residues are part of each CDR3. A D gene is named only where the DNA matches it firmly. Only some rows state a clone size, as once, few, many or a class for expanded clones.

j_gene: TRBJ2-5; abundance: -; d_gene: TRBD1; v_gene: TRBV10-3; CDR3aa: CAISNSGQGQETQYF
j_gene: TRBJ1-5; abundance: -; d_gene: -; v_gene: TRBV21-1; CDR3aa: CASSEHYSNQPQHF
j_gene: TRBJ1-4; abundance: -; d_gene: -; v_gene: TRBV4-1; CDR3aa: CASSSLHPSQGRDEKLFF
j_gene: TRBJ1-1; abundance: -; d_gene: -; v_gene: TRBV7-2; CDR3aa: CASSQQALNTEAFF
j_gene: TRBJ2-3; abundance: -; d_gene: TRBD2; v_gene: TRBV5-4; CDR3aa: CASSFGGGPGDTQYF
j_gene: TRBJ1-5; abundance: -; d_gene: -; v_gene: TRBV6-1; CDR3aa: CASSEAPDSNQPQHF
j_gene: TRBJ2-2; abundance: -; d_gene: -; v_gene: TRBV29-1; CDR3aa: CSVAPANTGELFF
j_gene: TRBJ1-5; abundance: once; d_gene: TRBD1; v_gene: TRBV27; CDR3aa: CASSSSTDRVSNQPQHF
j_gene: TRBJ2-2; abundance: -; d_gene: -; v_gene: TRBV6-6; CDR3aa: CASSYSFAGELFF
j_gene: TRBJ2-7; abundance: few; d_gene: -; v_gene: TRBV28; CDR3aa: CASSSATYEQYF
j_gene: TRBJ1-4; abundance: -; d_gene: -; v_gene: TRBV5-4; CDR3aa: CASSVGGLGEKLFF
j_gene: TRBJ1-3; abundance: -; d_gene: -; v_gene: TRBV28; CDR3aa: CASSLPGNTIYF
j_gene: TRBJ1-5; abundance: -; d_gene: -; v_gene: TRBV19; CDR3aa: CASSPRGGNQPQHF
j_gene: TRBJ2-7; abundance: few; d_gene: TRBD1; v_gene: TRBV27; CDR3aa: CASTRGTGVPYEQYF
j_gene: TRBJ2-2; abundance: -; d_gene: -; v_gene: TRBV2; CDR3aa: CASSEAPANTGELFF
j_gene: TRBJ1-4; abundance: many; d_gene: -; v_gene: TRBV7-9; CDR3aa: CASSFSSAGEKLFF
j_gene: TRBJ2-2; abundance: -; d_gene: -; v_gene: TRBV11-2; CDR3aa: CASSLAGTTNTGELFF
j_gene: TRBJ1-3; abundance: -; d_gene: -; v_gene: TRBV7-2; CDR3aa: CASSLYAGTYSGNTIYF
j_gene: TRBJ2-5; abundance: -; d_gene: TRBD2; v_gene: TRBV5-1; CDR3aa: CASSLRTGGPQETQYF
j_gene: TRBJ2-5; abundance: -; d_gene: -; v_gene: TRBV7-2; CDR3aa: CASSLVGRAETQYF
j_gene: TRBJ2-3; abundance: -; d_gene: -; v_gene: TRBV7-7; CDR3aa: CASSPGLSTDTQYF
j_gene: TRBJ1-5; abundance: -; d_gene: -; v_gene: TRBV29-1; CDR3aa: CSAVTGTNQPQHF
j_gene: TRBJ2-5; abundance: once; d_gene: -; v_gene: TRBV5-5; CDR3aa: CASSLYSQETQYF
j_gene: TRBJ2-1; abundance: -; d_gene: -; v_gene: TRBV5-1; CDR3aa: CASSTWGASNYDEQFF
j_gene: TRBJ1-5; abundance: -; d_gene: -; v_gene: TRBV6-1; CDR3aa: CASSESWDSNQPQHF
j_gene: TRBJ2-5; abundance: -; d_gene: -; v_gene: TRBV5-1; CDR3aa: CASSLAPGPETQYF
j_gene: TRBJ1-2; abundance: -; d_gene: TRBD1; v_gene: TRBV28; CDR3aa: CASSPGQGLYYGYTF
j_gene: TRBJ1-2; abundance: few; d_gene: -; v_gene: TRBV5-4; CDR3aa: CASTLGGANYGYTF
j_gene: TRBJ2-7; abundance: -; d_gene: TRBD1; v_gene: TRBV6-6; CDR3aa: CASSYEGALGPEQYF
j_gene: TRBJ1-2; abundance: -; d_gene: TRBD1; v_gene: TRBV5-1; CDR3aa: CASSSNDRVGGYTF
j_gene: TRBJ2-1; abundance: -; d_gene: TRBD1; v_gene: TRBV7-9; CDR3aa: CASRPGGPGPEQFF
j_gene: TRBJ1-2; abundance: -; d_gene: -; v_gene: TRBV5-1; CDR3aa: CASSANRRGYTF
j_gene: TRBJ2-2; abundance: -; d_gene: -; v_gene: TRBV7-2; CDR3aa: CASSLGLATGELFF
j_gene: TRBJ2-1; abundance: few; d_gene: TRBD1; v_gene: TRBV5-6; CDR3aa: CASSFLGRGTSSYNEQFF